The source of this T cell receptor beta chain is a study of cytomegalovirus exposure and HLA in healthy donors. General study points: Highly shared variants forming one cluster were likely a sequencing artifact. Later analysis reportedly placed an Asian-associated ancestry cluster below the roughly 680-donor mean in N-insertions. As a later analysis showed, a missense DCLRE1C variant was linked to trimming of TCR beta V- and J-genes.

V lost 6 bases and J 3 bases, leaving 12 bases between the germline ends. The germline gives CDR1 LNHDA, CDR2 SQIVND (reference sequence). This CDR3 comprises 14 residues. A note on this clone: Its target is unknown.

Both 60 Vbeta primers and 13 Jbeta primers went into the PCR. Sequencing was performed with immunoSEQ multiplex PCR; in TCRdb, only in-frame clones are kept and a portion is missing. Of 150,000 to 200,000 clones listed, more than 75% are singletons. This sequence joins TRBV19 and TRBJ2-1, with TRBD2 as a possible D gene (6 bases). The sequence came from a girl aged 2-10 years in good health and CMV-seropositive. Material for sequencing was PBMCs. The CDR3 protein is CASSRESLYNEQFF. For the CDR3, the DNA is TGTGCCAGTAGCCGGGAGTCGCTCTACAATGAGCAGTTCTTC.